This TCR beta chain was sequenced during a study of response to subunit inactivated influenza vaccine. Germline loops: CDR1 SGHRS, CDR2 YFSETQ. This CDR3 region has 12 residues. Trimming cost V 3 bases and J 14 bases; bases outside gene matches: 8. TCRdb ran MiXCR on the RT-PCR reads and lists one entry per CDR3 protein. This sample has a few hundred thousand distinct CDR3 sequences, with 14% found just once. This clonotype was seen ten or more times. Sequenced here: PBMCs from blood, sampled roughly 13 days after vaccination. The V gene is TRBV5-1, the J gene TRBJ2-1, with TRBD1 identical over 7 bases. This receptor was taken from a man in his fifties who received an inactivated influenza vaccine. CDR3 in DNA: TGCGCCAGCAGCTCAAACAGGGGATTTGAGTTCTTC. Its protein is CASSSNRGFEFF.